This passage covers 2 T cell receptor beta chains from one sample sequenced in a study of human T cells and chemical hapten exposure. Time point defined: pre-sensitization, week 0. The treatment is: therapeutic diphenylcyclopropenone sensitization with weekly scalp DPC. TCRdb processed the RACE reads anew with MiXCR; each CDR3 protein has one entry. Of roughly 100,000 distinct CDR3 sequences detected, more than 10% appear once; the ten largest clones hold approximately 3.4%. This specimen was whole blood, taken in connection with sensitization to the hapten diphenylcyclopropenone (DPC). The receptors originated from a woman aged 60-75 years with alopecia areata. Some clones in this sample may be carry-over from other donors' samples.

This clonotype was counted a few times. This rearrangement joins TRBV29-1 to TRBJ2-3; no clear D gene. The germline V gene has CDR1 SQVTM and CDR2 ANQGSEA. The CDR3 is 13 residues long. The germline V and J ends were trimmed by 3 bases and 2 bases, with 9 bases remaining between them. The CDR3, as DNA: TGCAGCGTTGAGTGGCAGACCACAGATACGCAGTATTTT. It yields the protein CSVEWQTTDTQYF.

This clonotype has more than one count but fewer than ten. The chain carries TRBV7-9 and TRBJ2-3; 8 bases fit TRBD2. Germline V gives CDR1 SEHNR, CDR2 FQNEAQ (reference sequence). CDR3 length: 15 residues. V lost 5 bases to trimming and J lost 3 bases; unmatched junction nucleotides: 7. CDR3 bases: TGTGCCAGCAGCCCCCGGGGGGGAAGGACAGATACGCAGTATTTT. As protein: CASSPRGGRTDTQYF. Full variable domain (missing parts from reference TRBV7-9 and TRBJ2-3): DTGVSQNPRHKITKRGQNVTFRCDPISEHNRLYWYRQTLGQGPEFLTYFQNEAQLEKSRLLSDRFSAERPKGSFSTLEIQRTEQGDSAMYLCASSPRGGRTDTQYFGPGTRLTVL.